This TCR beta chain was sequenced in a study of neoadjuvant anti-PD-1 for oral cavity cancer. For the study at large: Nivolumab at 3 mg/kg was mostly given biweekly, three to four doses, pre-surgery. Patients without progression got a fourth dose around day 43.

Cohort: HPV-negative, locally advanced oral cavity squamous cell carcinoma patients. Using immunoSEQ multiplex PCR, the repertoire was profiled, and TCRdb retains in-frame clones only, with some absent. The profile shows 30,000 to 35,000 clones, about 87% of them singletons. The material sequenced was PBMCs, taken before nivolumab (anti-PD-1) treatment. This TCR derives from a person aged 40-85 years with oral cavity squamous cell carcinoma.

The CDR3, as DNA: TGTGCCACCAGCAGAGCCCTGCAGACTAGCGTGGCGCCCGAGCAGTACTTC. It specifies CATSRALQTSVAPEQYF. The rearrangement links TRBV15 to TRBJ2-7; 8 nucleotides line up with TRBD2. The CDR3 consists of 17 residues. Trimming at V came to 1 base and at J to 6 bases, leaving 14 bases not matched to a gene. CDR1 LNHNV and CDR2 YYDKDF come from the germline V gene (reference sequence).